The 10 T cell receptor beta chains below were found in one sample sequenced in a study of blood T cell repertoires in COVID-19. The repertoire was sequenced with immunoSEQ multiplex PCR; TCRdb's copy has only in-frame clones and lacks some. The sample includes some 340,000 clones, 90% to 95% of them seen just once. Material: PBMCs or T cells enriched from blood (not recorded which). These receptors were taken from a woman in her twenties or thirties who had been exposed to COVID-19.

This chain uses TRBV18 with TRBJ2-2, with 7 bases aligning to TRBD1. Germline-derived CDR1 and CDR2 are KGHSH and LQKENI. The V and J ends lost 2 bases and 0 bases, in that order; junction bases with no gene match: 3. CDR3 length: 16 residues. CDR3 in amino acids: CASSPGTASNTGELFF. CDR3 nucleotide sequence: TGTGCCAGCTCACCAGGGACAGCTTCGAACACCGGGGAGCTGTTTTTT.

V and J are TRBV5-1 and TRBJ1-6, with D perhaps matching TRBD1 (6 bases). From germline, CDR1 is SGHRS and CDR2 YFSETQ. Trimming pared 4 bases from V and 10 bases from J, leaving 24 bases between. The CDR3 contains 17 residues. CDR3 in amino acids: CASSPMTGAGVRSPLHF. Written as DNA, the CDR3 is TGCGCCAGCAGCCCGATGACTGGGGCAGGGGTTCGGTCACCCCTCCACTTT.

The chain couples TRBV9 to TRBJ1-4, with D possibly TRBD1 on 5 matching bases. V dropped 3 bases and J dropped 5 bases, with 11 bases sitting between them. CDR3 length equals 14 residues. Germline CDR1 and CDR2: SGDLS and YYNGEE. The CDR3 DNA is TGTGCCAGCAGCGGGGGGACTATCAATGAAAAACTGTTTTTT. The encoded protein is CASSGGTINEKLFF.

This chain uses TRBV4-1 with TRBJ1-2; possibly TRBD1 for D (6 bases). This CDR3 is 14 amino acids long. Germline CDR1 is MGHRA and CDR2 is YSYEKL. The V and J ends lost 0 bases and 7 bases respectively, with 12 bases between them. As DNA, the CDR3 is TGCGCCAGCAGCCAAGAAGGGGGTCTTGGTGGCTACACCTTC. Translated, it gives CASSQEGGLGGYTF.

The sample holds a few counts of this clone. The chain carries TRBV5-4 and TRBJ1-1; D possibly corresponds to TRBD1 (6 bases). Trimming took off 4 bases at V and 3 bases at J, with 19 bases between the two ends. Germline CDR1 is SGHNT and CDR2 is YYREEE (reference sequence). The length of the CDR3 is 16 residues. CDR3 sequence reads: CASSPVGKGGDTEAFF. The DNA of the CDR3 is TGTGCCAGCAGCCCCGTTGGTAAGGGGGGGGACACTGAAGCTTTCTTT.

This clone was observed a handful of times. This chain connects TRBV3-1 (or the pseudogene TRBV3-2) to TRBJ1-1; 10 positions match TRBD1. Germline V gives CDR1 LGHDT, CDR2 YNNKEL (reference sequence). V was clipped by 6 bases and J by 4 bases; unmatched bases: 11. CDR3 length equals 16 residues. CDR3 DNA: TGTGCCAGCAGGGACAGACAGGGGGCGCCGGGCACTGAAGCTTTCTTT. Translation: CASRDRQGAPGTEAFF.

CDR3 sequence: CASSYEKGHTLGEQFF. The CDR3 bases are TGTGCCAGCAGTTACGAGAAAGGACACACTCTGGGGGAGCAGTTCTTC. The rearrangement uses TRBV6-2 or TRBV6-3 and TRBJ2-1; D is possibly TRBD1 (5 bases). Trimming removed 2 bases from V and 10 bases from J, with 21 bases in between. The CDR3 has 16 residues. Germline assignment: CDR1 MNHEY and CDR2 SVGEGT.

V is TRBV18 and J is TRBJ1-3, with TRBD1 matching over 10 bases. CDR3 length equals 16 residues. With 3 bases clipped from V and 3 bases from J, the junction kept 5 bases outside the gene matches. In germline, CDR1 is KGHSH, CDR2 LQKENI. The CDR3 DNA follows: TGTGCCAGCTCACCCTGGACAGGGGGGCTTGGAAACACCATATATTTT. It yields the protein CASSPWTGGLGNTIYF.

This clone was counted once. This chain links TRBV2 with TRBJ1-1, with D perhaps matching TRBD1 (6 bases). Germline CDR1 and CDR2: SNHLY and FYNNEI. V lost 7 bases and J lost 5, with 11 bases in between. The CDR3 is 12 amino acids. The CDR3 bases are TGTGCCAGCAACACAGGGTGGACTGAAGCTTTCTTT. Protein sequence: CASNTGWTEAFF.

The rearrangement uses TRBV4-1 and TRBJ2-2; no clear D. Germline assignment: CDR1 MGHRA and CDR2 YSYEKL. V was shortened by 4 bases and J by 1 base, with 10 bases between the two germline ends. The CDR3 extends over 15 amino acids. The DNA for the CDR3 is TGCGCCAGCAGCCCCCAGTTACAGAACACCGGGGAGCTGTTTTTT. Protein product: CASSPQLQNTGELFF.